The rows below give T cell receptor beta chains drawn from one sample of a study of T cell changes during pregnancy in multiple sclerosis. The protocol was immunoSEQ multiplex PCR, while the TCRdb copy is restricted to in-frame clones and leaves out a portion. The repertoire has tens of thousands of clones, around 96% of them found once; the top ten carry 2% to 2.5%. The source was CD8+ T cells from peripheral blood mononuclear cells, collected after pregnancy. The source of these receptors is a female donor with multiple sclerosis, enrolled in a pregnancy study. CDR3s include the opening cysteine and the closing phenylalanine or tryptophan. A D gene is named only where the DNA matches it firmly. A clone size is listed for some rows: how often the clone was seen (once, few, many), or a class if it is expanded.

V gene	clone size	J gene	D gene	CDR3 protein	CDR3 DNA
TRBV6-5	few	TRBJ1-2	NA	CASSYRDLPNYGYTF	TGTGCCAGCAGTTACCGGGATCTACCCAACTATGGCTACACCTTC
TRBV10-3	NA	TRBJ2-7	NA	CAIMDRSYEQYF	TGTGCCATCATGGACAGATCCTACGAGCAGTACTTC
TRBV2	once	TRBJ2-7	NA	CASSTQGIGYEQYF	TGTGCCAGCAGTACACAGGGCATCGGCTACGAGCAGTACTTC
TRBV7-9	NA	TRBJ1-2	TRBD1	CASSTGRGLSYGYTF	TGTGCCAGCAGCACCGGGAGGGGGCTCAGCTATGGCTACACCTTC
TRBV5-1	NA	TRBJ2-2	TRBD2	CASSYRLAGGNGELFF	TGCGCCAGCAGCTACAGACTAGCGGGAGGTAATGGGGAGCTGTTTTTT
TRBV28	NA	TRBJ2-7	TRBD1	CASSLGSTGAEQYF	TGTGCCAGCAGCCTAGGATCCACAGGGGCCGAGCAGTACTTC
TRBV5-4	NA	TRBJ2-3	TRBD1	CASSLSGTGYPDTQYF	TGTGCCAGCAGCTTATCCGGGACAGGGTACCCAGATACGCAGTATTTT
TRBV5-1	few	TRBJ2-7	NA	CASSLEPSRTYEQYF	TGCGCCAGCAGCTTGGAGCCTAGCCGGACCTACGAGCAGTACTTC
TRBV30	NA	TRBJ1-2	TRBD1	CAWSTGGSYGYTF	TGTGCCTGGAGTACAGGGGGCTCCTATGGCTACACCTTC
TRBV5-6	NA	TRBJ2-1	NA	CASSFINEQFF	TGTGCCAGCAGCTTTATCAATGAGCAGTTCTTC
TRBV19	NA	TRBJ1-5	NA	CATRGGYQPQHF	TGTGCCACCAGAGGGGGATATCAGCCCCAGCATTTT
TRBV5-6	NA	TRBJ2-7	NA	CASSDTAGALQYF	TGTGCCAGCAGCGATACGGCGGGGGCCTTACAGTACTTC
TRBV6-1	once	TRBJ1-5	NA	CASSERQARGQPQHF	TGTGCCAGCAGTGAACGACAGGCTAGGGGTCAGCCCCAGCATTTT
TRBV5-8	NA	TRBJ2-2	TRBD1	CASSRDRGQNTGELFF	TGTGCCAGCAGCAGGGACAGGGGACAGAACACCGGGGAGCTGTTTTTT
TRBV13	NA	TRBJ2-7	NA	CASSLGGPSHYEQYF	TGTGCCAGCAGCTTAGGGGGGCCTTCTCACTACGAGCAGTACTTC
TRBV11-2	NA	TRBJ1-2	NA	CASSSSGGRNGYTF	TGTGCCAGCAGCTCATCGGGCGGGCGGAATGGCTACACCTTC
TRBV27	NA	TRBJ2-3	NA	CASSDFTDTQYF	TGTGCCAGCAGTGACTTCACAGATACGCAGTATTTT
TRBV28	NA	TRBJ2-7	NA	CASSLLSAYEQYF	TGTGCCAGCAGTTTATTGTCAGCGTACGAGCAGTACTTC
TRBV19	NA	TRBJ1-5	TRBD1	CASNWGRGNQPQHF	TGTGCCAGTAATTGGGGCAGGGGGAATCAGCCCCAGCATTTT
TRBV6-4	NA	TRBJ2-2	NA	CASSDLWGREETGELFF	TGTGCCAGCAGTGACTTGTGGGGGCGCGAGGAAACCGGGGAGCTGTTTTTT
TRBV28	NA	TRBJ2-3	NA	CASSLSWLADSTDTQYF	TGTGCCAGCAGTTTATCTTGGCTAGCAGACAGCACAGATACGCAGTATTTT
TRBV28	NA	TRBJ2-3	NA	CASSLSTYDSRDPSDTQYF	TGTGCCAGCAGTTTATCAACTTATGATTCCCGGGATCCATCAGATACGCAGTATTTT
TRBV6-6	NA	TRBJ1-2	TRBD1	CASSYSTPQGEDGYTF	TGTGCCAGCAGTTACTCGACCCCCCAGGGGGAAGATGGCTACACCTTC
TRBV19	NA	TRBJ1-4	TRBD1	CASSISDRGDPNEKLFF	TGTGCCAGTAGTATCTCGGACAGGGGCGATCCTAATGAAAAACTGTTTTTT
TRBV20-1	NA	TRBJ2-7	NA	CSALDLAEQYF	TGCAGTGCTTTGGACCTAGCCGAGCAGTACTTC
TRBV27	NA	TRBJ1-2	NA	CASSLSLGADGYTF	TGTGCCAGCAGTTTGTCGTTGGGGGCGGATGGCTACACCTTC
TRBV5-1	NA	TRBJ2-1	TRBD2	CASSLETSSYNEQFF	TGCGCCAGCAGCTTGGAGACTAGCAGTTACAATGAGCAGTTCTTC
TRBV28	NA	TRBJ2-7	TRBD2	CASSFPLGQGTSGRIAYEQYF	TGTGCCAGCAGTTTCCCCCTGGGACAGGGGACTAGCGGGAGGATCGCCTACGAGCAGTACTTC
TRBV7-3	NA	TRBJ1-1	NA	CASSLQGGINTEAFF	TGTGCCAGCAGCTTACAGGGAGGTATTAACACTGAAGCTTTCTTT
TRBV4-3	NA	TRBJ1-2	NA	CASSQGTGLSDGYTF	TGCGCCAGCAGCCAAGGAACGGGTCTATCTGATGGCTACACCTTC
TRBV29-1	NA	TRBJ1-1	NA	CSVEVNRAEAFF	TGCAGCGTTGAAGTCAACAGGGCTGAAGCTTTCTTT
TRBV25-1	NA	TRBJ2-2	NA	CASSEGGITGELFF	TGTGCCAGCAGTGAAGGAGGGATCACCGGGGAGCTGTTTTTT
TRBV27	NA	TRBJ1-1	NA	CASSPRGPNTEAFF	TGTGCCAGCAGTCCGCGGGGGCCGAACACTGAAGCTTTCTTT
TRBV28	NA	TRBJ2-7	TRBD1	CASRPGTVYYEQYF	TGTGCCAGCAGGCCCGGGACAGTCTACTACGAGCAGTACTTC
TRBV4-1	NA	TRBJ1-4	TRBD1	CASSQEMGQGSEKLFF	TGCGCCAGCAGCCAAGAGATGGGACAGGGAAGTGAAAAACTGTTTTTT
TRBV27	NA	TRBJ2-1	TRBD2	CASSPGLALANEQFF	TGTGCCAGCAGTCCGGGACTAGCGTTGGCCAATGAGCAGTTCTTC
TRBV27	NA	TRBJ2-7	TRBD1	CASSGTGVDEQYF	TGTGCCAGTTCGGGGACAGGGGTAGACGAGCAGTACTTC
TRBV6-1	NA	TRBJ2-7	TRBD2	CASSELAGGNYLYEQYF	TGTGCCAGCAGTGAACTAGCGGGAGGGAATTACCTTTACGAGCAGTACTTC
TRBV15	NA	TRBJ2-7	NA	CATSRVSSYEQYF	TGTGCCACCAGCAGAGTGAGCTCCTACGAGCAGTACTTC
TRBV27	NA	TRBJ2-3	NA	CASSLGHTDTQYF	TGTGCCAGCAGTTTAGGGCACACAGATACGCAGTATTTT
TRBV27	NA	TRBJ1-2	NA	CASSLATGREGYTF	TGTGCCAGCAGTTTAGCGACAGGAAGGGAGGGCTACACCTTC